This TCR beta chain was documented in a study of shared clonotypes between healthy human individuals (dated by TCRdb to 2019 to 2021). The study in broad terms: The cohort comprised two women and a few men aged 18 to 49 years. Per donor, three plates each were used for CD4 naive and CD4 memory, two for CD8 naive, and one for CD8 memory. The study deeply sequenced blood TCR repertoires of five healthy adults to estimate repertoire size and the extent of clonotype sharing between individuals. To increase sequencing depth and limit assay-specific biases, TCR repertoire library preparation and sequencing were carried out by different laboratories using diverse techniques. Leukapheresis yielded between about 0.9 and 10 billion PBMCs per donor.

Using the deep immunoSEQ assay, TCR CDR3 regions were amplified from genomic DNA by multiplex PCR. Genomic DNA extracted from each cell subset was distributed evenly over all wells of several immunoSEQ 96-well plates, and each plate served as one replicate. For sorted subsets, around 200 ng genomic DNA, equal to 30,000 or so T cell genomes, was loaded into each replicate PCR. The purified libraries were quantified using a Qubit 3.0 fluorometer, sized with a Bioanalyzer 2100, and then quantified again using the KAPA Library Quantification kit. Each immunoSEQ 96-well plate was sequenced on its own single-read 150-cycle Illumina NextSeq 550 flow cell. The published analysis was carried out like this. Because the immunoSEQ output included only junctional sequences and no quality scores, the filtering could not be the same as the filtering used for full-length reads. To assign V/J genes and CDR3, sequences were annotated against IMGT germline references using PyIR, a Python wrapper for IgBLAST v1.9. Reads were filtered out if the reads had weak V/J assignments (E-value above 1e-6), no CDR3, stop codons, out-of-frame junctions, or ambiguous translated residues. A V3J clonotype was defined by an identical inferred V gene, J gene, and CDR3 amino acid sequence. Percentage overlap between repertoires was computed as shared unique clonotypes divided by the size of the smaller repertoire. Richness of each repertoire was evaluated using RTK rarefaction, the Chao1 estimator, and Recon v2.1 estimates of unobserved clonotypes. For all TCRbeta clonotypes obtained by the gDNA method from a handful of donors, generation probabilities were computed with OLGA. TCRdb provides this immuneACCESS table in a form limited to in-frame rearrangements. Some clones are lacking; in checked studies, under half of them reflect an unresolved V gene, and why the rest are absent is not known. That table furnishes V, J and clone size, whereas the DNA furnished D and trimming. This sample lists a few million clones; approximately 95% were detected once. Of the sample, under 0.45% falls within the top ten clones.

Beyond this particular receptor, the publication reports: Across a handful of donors, 5% to 6% of naive CD4, roughly 3.4% of naive CD8, 2% to 2.5% of memory CD4, and approximately 0.4% of memory CD8 clonotypes were shared. Because the study included a small number of donors, the genetic and exposure-history diversity represented was limited. Based on pairwise subsampling, the degree of clonotype sharing among donors was expected to be affected by sequencing depth. Sampling was limited to blood, and TCR repertoires in tissue likely differ from TCR repertoires in blood. Larger estimated clonotype richness was generally found for naive subsets than for memory subsets. Compared with non-shared clonotypes, the clonotypes found in all four sorted-subset donors had higher generation probabilities. Rarefaction of sorted-subset datasets indicated incomplete sequencing despite the large sequencing depth.

The donors were healthy, HIV-negative adults with no recently reported acute infections or vaccinations. Only Caucasian adults living in Nashville, Tennessee, USA were represented among the donors. CD4+ T cells were enriched through magnetic negative selection, after which naive cells were positively selected on CD45RA and the remaining negative fraction served as the memory subset. After blood collection by leukapheresis, PBMCs were isolated using Ficoll-Histopaque density gradient centrifugation and then cryopreserved in the vapor phase of liquid nitrogen. Analytical flow cytometry was used to check the purity and quantity of every magnetically sorted T cell population. Genomic DNA was isolated from each sorted fraction and quantified by UV absorbance on a Nanodrop 2000c. Points on this clone: Its antigen is still unknown. No qualities accompany the bases; no much larger clone lies one base away.

This TCR came from a man aged 18 to 35 in good health. Some clones in this sample may be carry-over from other donors' samples. Sequenced material: naive CD4+ T cells from PBMCs. Per the publication, the cell subset or site label means: CD45RA+ positively selected.

The bases read TGTGCCAGCAGTTTCACCTTGGCTGTCCTCTACGAGCAGTACTTC. Translation gives CASSFTLAVLYEQYF. The sequence links TRBV28 to TRBJ2-7; no D segment can be confidently identified. V is cut by 3 bases and J by 3 bases, and the space between the germline ends is 15 bases. Based on the germline V gene, the CDR1 and CDR2 sequences are MDHEN and SYDVKM. The CDR3 covers 15 residues, taking in both the cysteine and the phenylalanine. CDR3 DNA only is kept here, 45 bases in frame from base 1. With all but the CDR3 taken from the reference TRBV28 and TRBJ2-7 genes, the full variable domain is: DVKVTQSSRYLVKRTGEKVFLECVQDMDHENMFWYRQDPGLGLRLIYFSYDVKMKEKGDIPEGYSVSREKKERFSLILESASTNQTSMYLCASSFTLAVLYEQYFGPGTRLTVT.